This T cell receptor (beta chain) was sequenced for a study of early T cells in non-severe SARS-CoV-2 infection. Germline CDR1 and CDR2: SGHTA and FQGNSA. V was cut by 3 bases and J by 7 bases, with 10 bases left in between. This CDR3 region has 13 residues. In TCRdb, the 5' RACE reads were re-called with MiXCR into one record per CDR3 protein. This sample has 40,000 to 60,000 distinct CDR3 sequences, with roughly 12% found just once. At least ten counts were recorded for this clonotype. This receptor was obtained from an adult who was a healthcare worker with PCR-confirmed SARS-CoV-2 infection or an uninfected control (not recorded which). The J gene is TRBJ1-5, the V gene TRBV7-2; D unresolved. Sequencing was done on a sample of whole blood. The CDR3 loop is CASSLLRTQPQHF. CDR3 DNA: TGTGCCAGCAGCTTGCTTAGGACGCAGCCCCAGCATTTT.